Listed below are T cell receptor beta chains from one sample, sequenced in a study of T cell responses to AZD1222 COVID-19 vaccine. Method: immunoSEQ multiplex PCR; TCRdb's copy keeps in-frame clones and lacks some. The data contain roughly 260,000 clones, approximately 95% of them singletons. The material was peripheral blood, obtained on day 0 of AZD1222 vaccination. Receptor source: an adult in good health. CDR3s include the opening cysteine and the closing phenylalanine or tryptophan. A D gene is named only where the DNA matches it firmly. The size field is filled for only some rows; it gives once, few, many or a size class.

D,J,size,V,DNA,CDR3
.,TRBJ2-7,.,TRBV28,TGTGCCAGCAAGCTGCGGCGGACCACCCACGAGCAGTACTTC,CASKLRRTTHEQYF
.,TRBJ1-5,.,TRBV2,TGTGCCAGCAGTGACAGGGTAGGAGGCCAGCCCCAGCATTTT,CASSDRVGGQPQHF
.,TRBJ1-1,few,TRBV7-3,TGTGCCAGCAGCTTAAATCGCGGCAATGAAGCTTTCTTT,CASSLNRGNEAFF
.,TRBJ2-2,once,TRBV19,TGTGCCAGTAACCCAAGGGCACCCTCTGGGAACACCGGGGAGCTGTTTTTT,CASNPRAPSGNTGELFF
TRBD1,TRBJ1-3,.,TRBV28,TGTGCCAGCAGTGCGGGACAGATCAGCTCTGGAAACACCATATATTTT,CASSAGQISSGNTIYF
TRBD1,TRBJ1-3,.,TRBV7-2,TGTGCCAGCAGCTTAGCCGGGACAGGGGGCTCTGGAAACACCATATATTTT,CASSLAGTGGSGNTIYF
.,TRBJ2-3,.,TRBV11-2,TGTGCCAGCAGCTTTAATGCGGGACCAACAGATACGCAGTATTTT,CASSFNAGPTDTQYF
.,TRBJ2-7,once,TRBV3-1/TRBV3-2,TGTGCCAGCAGCCTAGGGAGCTCCTACGAGCAGTACTTC,CASSLGSSYEQYF
TRBD1,TRBJ1-2,.,TRBV28,TGTGCCAGCACCCTGACAGGGGGCGCAGGCAGGAACTATGGCTACACCTTC,CASTLTGGAGRNYGYTF
TRBD1,TRBJ1-2,.,TRBV20-1,TGCAGTGCTAGTGTCCGGGACAGGGTAGATGGCTACACCTTC,CSASVRDRVDGYTF
TRBD1,TRBJ1-2,.,TRBV5-5,TGTGCCAGCAGCTTCCCGACAGGGGAAGGAGGCTACACCTTC,CASSFPTGEGGYTF
.,TRBJ1-1,.,TRBV6-2/TRBV6-3,TGTGCCAGCAGTCCCAGGGTGAAGAACACTGAAGCTTTCTTT,CASSPRVKNTEAFF
TRBD2,TRBJ2-7,.,TRBV7-2,TGTGCCAGCAGCTTGAGGCGGGGCGGGAGTCCCCCCGAGCAGTACTTC,CASSLRRGGSPPEQYF
.,TRBJ2-5,.,TRBV7-3,TGTGCCAGCAGCCCAGCGGGCCAAGAGACCCAGTACTTC,CASSPAGQETQYF
.,TRBJ2-5,.,TRBV6-5,TGTGCCAGCAGCAACGTGGGGGTCGGGACCCAGTACTTC,CASSNVGVGTQYF